This passage covers 12 T cell receptor beta chains from one sample sequenced in a study of T cells in Graves' hyperthyroidism and ophthalmopathy (dated by TCRdb to the late 2010s). The library relied on multiplex PCR. For sequencing, an Illumina HiSeq 2000 was employed. TCR beta CDR3 regions were amplified from RNA transcripts. For the first round of RT-PCR on the TCR CDR3, the HTBI primer set was used together with the Qiagen OneStep RT-PCR kit. In TCRdb, the public reads were trimmed at Q25 with fastp and aligned with MiXCR, with productive beta chains retained. Duplicate CDR3 protein sequences are folded into a single record with the most common DNA and genes. This sample is represented by hundreds of thousands of distinct CDR3 sequences; 35% to 45% of them were singletons. About 9% of the sample is in the top ten clones. Specimen: blood. The receptors were sampled from a man aged 18-30 years with Graves' hyperthyroidism.

V gene TRBV7-2 combines with J gene TRBJ1-4; the match to TRBD1 covers 7 bases. Germline V gene sequence: CDR1 SGHTA, CDR2 FQGNSA. CDR3 size: 15 residues. Losses at the gene ends were 3 bases for V and 5 bases for J; bases not matched to a gene: 6. The CDR3 DNA follows: TGTGCCAGCAGCTTCCCCTCGACAGGGAATGAAAAACTGTTTTTT. As protein: CASSFPSTGNEKLFF.

This clonotype was seen repeatedly, ten times or more. The chain links TRBV7-8 to TRBJ2-7; D uncertain. Germline V gene sequence: CDR1 SGHVS, CDR2 FQNEAQ. V was pared by 1 base and J by 0 bases, with 7 bases between. This CDR3 is built from 14 residues. The CDR3 sequence: CASSLGVGSYEQYF. CDR3 DNA sequence: TGTGCCAGCAGCTTAGGAGTCGGCTCCTACGAGCAGTACTTC.

In this sample, this clonotype turned up many times. The chain is built from TRBV20-1 and TRBJ2-7; 7 bases fit TRBD2. The CDR3 contains 13 residues. Looked up from germline, CDR1 is DFQATT and CDR2 is SNEGSKA (reference sequence). V lost 5 bases, J lost 5 bases, and 9 bases stayed unmatched. As DNA, the CDR3 is TGCAGTGCTCAGCGGGGTGGGAGGAACGAGCAGTACTTC. It is translated as CSAQRGGRNEQYF.

This clonotype was seen at least ten times. The V and J genes are TRBV2 and TRBJ2-5, with D possibly TRBD2 on 6 matching bases. Germline CDR1 and CDR2: SNHLY and FYNNEI. V lost 8 bases and J lost 4, with 20 bases in between. This CDR3 spans 15 amino acids. Here the CDR3 DNA reads TGTGCCAGCGTTACGGGACTCGCACCCCCAGAGACCCAGTACTTC. This translates into CASVTGLAPPETQYF.

This clonotype was seen many times. J is TRBJ2-5 and V is TRBV20-1; TRBD1 might be the D (6 bases). V was pared by 5 bases and J by 1 base, with 11 bases between. This CDR3 has 13 amino acids. Germline V gene data show CDR1 as DFQATT and CDR2 as SNEGSKA (reference sequence). As DNA, the CDR3 is TGCAGTGCTTCCGTGGACAGCCAAGAGACCCAGTACTTC. Amino acids: CSASVDSQETQYF.

This clonotype was seen a few times. The rearrangement joins TRBV6-1 to TRBJ2-2; D gene ambiguous. V lost 4 bases and J lost 2, with 8 bases in between. Germline V gene sequence: CDR1 MNHNS, CDR2 SASEGT. The CDR3 is 14 amino acids. CDR3 sequence: CASSVPVNTGELFF. The CDR3, as DNA: TGTGCCAGCAGTGTGCCTGTCAACACCGGGGAGCTGTTTTTT.

This chain uses TRBV7-2 with TRBJ2-5; the D gene is possibly TRBD2 (6 bases). Germline V gene data show CDR1 as SGHTA and CDR2 as FQGNSA. V lost 5 bases and J lost 6, with 16 bases in between. The CDR3 has 14 amino acids. The CDR3 DNA reads as TGTGCCAGCAGCCACCTAGCCGCGGGGAAGACCCAGTACTTC. Residues: CASSHLAAGKTQYF.

This clonotype was recorded many times. This sequence joins TRBV15 and TRBJ2-7; D is perhaps TRBD2 (6 bases). Trimming removed 4 bases at V and 1 base at J, with 17 bases between. This CDR3 region has 16 residues. Looked up from germline, CDR1 is LNHNV and CDR2 is YYDKDF (reference sequence). The CDR3 loop is CATSKESGTASYEQYF. The CDR3 DNA follows: TGTGCCACCAGCAAGGAATCCGGGACTGCATCCTACGAGCAGTACTTC. Full variable domain (remainder filled in from reference TRBV15 and TRBJ2-7): DAMVIQNPRYQVTQFGKPVTLSCSQTLNHNVMYWYQQKSSQAPKLLFHYYDKDFNNEADTPDNFQSRRPNTSFCFLDIRSPGLGDTAMYLCATSKESGTASYEQYFGPGTRLTVT.

The rearrangement links TRBV7-9 to TRBJ2-2; D remains ambiguous. Germline V gene lookup returns CDR1 SEHNR and CDR2 FQNEAQ (reference sequence). V lost 8 bases to trimming and J lost 0 bases, with 7 bases between them. This CDR3 is built from 13 residues. CDR3 residues: CASEPANTGELFF. CDR3 bases: TGTGCCAGCGAGCCAGCGAACACCGGGGAGCTGTTTTTT. Complete variable domain (other parts from reference TRBV7-9 and TRBJ2-2): DTGVSQNPRHKITKRGQNVTFRCDPISEHNRLYWYRQTLGQGPEFLTYFQNEAQLEKSRLLSDRFSAERPKGSFSTLEIQRTEQGDSAMYLCASEPANTGELFFGEGSRLTVL.

This clonotype was observed many times. The chain employs TRBV29-1 and TRBJ1-1, with 7 bases lining up with TRBD1. Per the germline V gene, CDR1 is SQVTM and CDR2 is ANQGSEA. The CDR3 is made up of 12 amino acids. V gave up 6 bases and J gave up 4 bases; unmatched junction bases: 5. The CDR3 protein is CSVKTGSTEAFF. As DNA, the CDR3 is TGCAGCGTGAAGACAGGGTCCACTGAAGCTTTCTTT.

In its sample, this clonotype was seen many times. The V and J genes are TRBV15 and TRBJ2-5, with D perhaps matching TRBD1 (6 bases). The germline gives CDR1 LNHNV, CDR2 YYDKDF (reference sequence). Trimming removed 4 bases from V and 3 bases from J, with 12 bases in between. The CDR3 covers 14 residues. CDR3 coding DNA: TGTGCCACCAGCACCATTTCAGGGGAAGAGACCCAGTACTTC. Translating it yields CATSTISGEETQYF.

This clonotype was counted between two and nine times. The V gene is TRBV9, the J gene TRBJ2-5; the match to TRBD2 covers 12 bases. The CDR3 runs to 18 residues. With V trimmed by 3 bases and J by 1 base, 10 bases remained unmatched. Germline lookup yields CDR1 SGDLS and CDR2 YYNGEE. The CDR3 here is CASSAGLAGRWGQETQYF. DNA of the CDR3: TGTGCCAGCAGCGCTGGACTAGCGGGAAGGTGGGGCCAAGAGACCCAGTACTTC.